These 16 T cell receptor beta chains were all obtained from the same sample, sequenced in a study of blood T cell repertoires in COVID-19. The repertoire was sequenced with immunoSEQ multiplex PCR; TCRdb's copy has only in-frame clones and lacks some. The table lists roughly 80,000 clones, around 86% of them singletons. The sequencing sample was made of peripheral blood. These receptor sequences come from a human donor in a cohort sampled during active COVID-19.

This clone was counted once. CDR3 bases: TGTGCCAGCAGTGACTCCAAACAGGCCGAAAATCAGCCCCAGCATTTT. As protein: CASSDSKQAENQPQHF. V and J are TRBV6-4 and TRBJ1-5; maybe TRBD1 (5 bases). The CDR3 is 16 residues long. Trimming removed 0 bases at V and 4 bases at J, with 13 bases between. The V gene's germline CDR1 is MRHNA and CDR2 SNTAGT.

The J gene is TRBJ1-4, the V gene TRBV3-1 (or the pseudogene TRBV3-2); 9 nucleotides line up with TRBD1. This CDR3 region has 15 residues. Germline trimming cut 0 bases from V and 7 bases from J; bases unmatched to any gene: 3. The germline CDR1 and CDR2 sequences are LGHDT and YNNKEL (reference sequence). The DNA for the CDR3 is TGTGCCAGCAGCCAAGACGGGACAGGGACTGAAAAACTGTTTTTT. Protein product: CASSQDGTGTEKLFF.

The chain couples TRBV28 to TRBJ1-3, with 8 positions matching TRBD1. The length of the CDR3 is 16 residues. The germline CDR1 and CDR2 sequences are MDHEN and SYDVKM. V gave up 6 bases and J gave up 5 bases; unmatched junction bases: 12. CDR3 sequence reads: CASRPVSRQGRNTIYF. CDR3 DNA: TGTGCCAGCAGACCAGTTTCAAGACAGGGGAGAAACACCATATATTTT.

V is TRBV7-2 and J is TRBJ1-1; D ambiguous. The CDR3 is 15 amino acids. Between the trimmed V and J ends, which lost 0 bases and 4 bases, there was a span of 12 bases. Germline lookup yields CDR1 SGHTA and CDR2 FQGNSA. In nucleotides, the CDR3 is TGTGCCAGCAGCTTAGCGAGAGGGTTAGGCACTGAAGCTTTCTTT. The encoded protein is CASSLARGLGTEAFF.

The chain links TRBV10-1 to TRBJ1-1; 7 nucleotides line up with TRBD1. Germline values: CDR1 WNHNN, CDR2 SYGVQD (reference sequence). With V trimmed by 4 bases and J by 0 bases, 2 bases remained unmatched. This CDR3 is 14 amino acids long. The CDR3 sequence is CASSGDSMNTEAFF. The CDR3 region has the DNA TGCGCCAGCAGTGGGGACAGCATGAACACTGAAGCTTTCTTT.

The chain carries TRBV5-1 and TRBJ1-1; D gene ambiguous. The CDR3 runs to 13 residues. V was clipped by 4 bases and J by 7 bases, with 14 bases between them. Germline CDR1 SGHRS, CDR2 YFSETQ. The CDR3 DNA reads TGCGCCAGCAGCCGTATGGAGCAGCTTGAAGCTTTCTTT. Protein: CASSRMEQLEAFF. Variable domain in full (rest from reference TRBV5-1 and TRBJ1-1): KAGVTQTPRYLIKTRGQQVTLSCSPISGHRSVSWYQQTPGQGLQFLFEYFSETQRNKGNFPGRFSGRQFSNSRSEMNVSTLELGDSALYLCASSRMEQLEAFFGQGTRLTVV.

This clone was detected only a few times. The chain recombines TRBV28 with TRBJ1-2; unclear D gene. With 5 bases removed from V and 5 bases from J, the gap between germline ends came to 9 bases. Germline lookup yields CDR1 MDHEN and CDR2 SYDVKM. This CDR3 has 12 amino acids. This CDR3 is CASSVRGYGYTF. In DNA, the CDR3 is TGTGCCAGCAGTGTACGCGGGTATGGCTACACCTTC.

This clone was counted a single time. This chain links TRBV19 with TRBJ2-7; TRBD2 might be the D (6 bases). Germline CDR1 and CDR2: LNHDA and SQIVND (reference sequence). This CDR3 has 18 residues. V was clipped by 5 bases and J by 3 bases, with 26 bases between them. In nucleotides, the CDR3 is TGTGCCAGTAGTCTCCGTCCTCGGTGGGGGATGGAGGGCTACGAGCAGTACTTC. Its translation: CASSLRPRWGMEGYEQYF.

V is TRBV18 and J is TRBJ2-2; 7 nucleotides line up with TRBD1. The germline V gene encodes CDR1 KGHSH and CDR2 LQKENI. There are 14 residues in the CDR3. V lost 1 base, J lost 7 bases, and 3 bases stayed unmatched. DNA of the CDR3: TGTGCCAGCTCACCACGGAACAGGGGCGGGGAGCTGTTTTTT. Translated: CASSPRNRGGELFF.

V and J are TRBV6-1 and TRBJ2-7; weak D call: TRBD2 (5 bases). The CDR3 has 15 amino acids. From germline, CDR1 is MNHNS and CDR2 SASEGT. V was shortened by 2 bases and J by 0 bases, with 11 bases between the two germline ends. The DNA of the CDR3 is TGTGCCAGCAGTGAATTGCCGGGATTCTCCTACGAGCAGTACTTC. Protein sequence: CASSELPGFSYEQYF.

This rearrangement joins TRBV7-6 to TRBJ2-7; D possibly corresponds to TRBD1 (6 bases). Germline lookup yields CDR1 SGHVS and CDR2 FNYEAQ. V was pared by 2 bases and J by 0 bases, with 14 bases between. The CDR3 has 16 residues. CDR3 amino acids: CASSLHETGPSYEQYF. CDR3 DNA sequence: TGTGCCAGCAGCTTACACGAGACAGGCCCCTCCTACGAGCAGTACTTC.

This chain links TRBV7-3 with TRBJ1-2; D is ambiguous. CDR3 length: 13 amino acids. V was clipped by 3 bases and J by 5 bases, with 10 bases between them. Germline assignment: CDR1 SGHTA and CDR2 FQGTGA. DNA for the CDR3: TGTGCCAGCAGCTTTTCTAACGGTTATGGCTACACCTTC. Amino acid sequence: CASSFSNGYGYTF. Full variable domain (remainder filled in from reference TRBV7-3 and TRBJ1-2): GAGVSQTPSNKVTEKGKYVELRCDPISGHTALYWYRQSLGQGPEFLIYFQGTGAADDSGLPNDRFFAVRPEGSVSTLKIQRTERGDSAVYLCASSFSNGYGYTFGSGTRLTVV.

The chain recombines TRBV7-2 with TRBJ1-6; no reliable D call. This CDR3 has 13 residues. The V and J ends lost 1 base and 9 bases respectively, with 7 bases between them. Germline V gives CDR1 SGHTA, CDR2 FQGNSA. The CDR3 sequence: CASSLEPFSPLHF. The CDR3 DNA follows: TGTGCCAGCAGCTTAGAGCCTTTTTCACCCCTCCACTTT.

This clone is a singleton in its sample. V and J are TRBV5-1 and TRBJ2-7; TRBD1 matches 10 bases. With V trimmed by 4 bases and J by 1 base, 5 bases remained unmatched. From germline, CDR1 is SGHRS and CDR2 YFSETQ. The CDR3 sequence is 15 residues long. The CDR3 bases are TGCGCCAGCAGCCCGAGACAGGGGGCTTCCTACGAGCAGTACTTC. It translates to CASSPRQGASYEQYF.

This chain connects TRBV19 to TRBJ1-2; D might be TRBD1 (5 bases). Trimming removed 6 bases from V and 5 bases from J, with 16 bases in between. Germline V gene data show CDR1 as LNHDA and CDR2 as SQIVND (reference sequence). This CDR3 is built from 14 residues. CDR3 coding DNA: TGTGCCAGTAGCTGGGGCCAGTCGGTTTATGGCTACACCTTC. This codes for CASSWGQSVYGYTF. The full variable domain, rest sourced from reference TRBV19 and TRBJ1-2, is DGGITQSPKYLFRKEGQNVTLSCEQNLNHDAMYWYRQDPGQGLRLIYYSQIVNDFQKGDIAEGYSVSREKKESFPLTVTSAQKNPTAFYLCASSWGQSVYGYTFGSGTRLTVV.

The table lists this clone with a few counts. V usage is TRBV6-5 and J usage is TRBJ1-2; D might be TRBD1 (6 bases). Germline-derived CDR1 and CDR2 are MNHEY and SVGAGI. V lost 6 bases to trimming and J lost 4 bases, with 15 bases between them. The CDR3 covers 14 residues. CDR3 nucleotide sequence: TGTGCCAGCAGCCCCAGTAAAGGGGGCTATGGCTACACCTTC. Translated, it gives CASSPSKGGYGYTF.